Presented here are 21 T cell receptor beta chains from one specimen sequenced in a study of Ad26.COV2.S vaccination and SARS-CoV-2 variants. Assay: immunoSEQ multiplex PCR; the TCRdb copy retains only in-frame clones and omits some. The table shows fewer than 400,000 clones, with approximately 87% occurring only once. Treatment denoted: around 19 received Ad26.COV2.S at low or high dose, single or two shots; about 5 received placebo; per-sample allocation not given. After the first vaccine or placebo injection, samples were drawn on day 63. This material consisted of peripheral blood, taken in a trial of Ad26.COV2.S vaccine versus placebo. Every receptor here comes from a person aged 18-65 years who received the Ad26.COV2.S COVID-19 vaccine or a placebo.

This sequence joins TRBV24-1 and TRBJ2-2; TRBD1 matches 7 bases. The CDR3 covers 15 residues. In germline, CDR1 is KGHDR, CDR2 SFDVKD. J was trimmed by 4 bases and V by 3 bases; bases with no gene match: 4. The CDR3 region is CATSDPGGSTGELFF. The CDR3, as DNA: TGTGCCACCAGTGATCCAGGGGGTTCCACCGGGGAGCTGTTTTTT.

CDR3 coding DNA: TGTGCCAGCAGTGGTGCGGGGGAAGAGACCCAGTACTTC. Protein product: CASSGAGEETQYF. The chain recombines TRBV2 with TRBJ2-5; the match to TRBD2 covers 7 bases. This CDR3 contains 13 residues. Per the germline V gene, CDR1 is SNHLY and CDR2 is FYNNEI. V was clipped by 4 bases and J by 3 bases; unmatched bases: 2. Based on the CDR3 plus reference TRBV2 and TRBJ2-5, the full variable domain is EPEVTQTPSHQVTQMGQEVILRCVPISNHLYFYWYRQILGQKVEFLVSFYNNEISEKSEIFDDQFSVERPDGSNFTLKIRSTKLEDSAMYFCASSGAGEETQYFGPGTRLLVL.

CDR3 sequence (DNA): TGTGCCAGCAGCTTGGGCTACAGGGGGACTGAAGCTTTCTTT. Translating gives CASSLGYRGTEAFF. The rearrangement joins TRBV7-2 to TRBJ1-1, with 8 bases fitting TRBD1. The length of the CDR3 is 14 residues. From germline, CDR1 is SGHTA and CDR2 FQGNSA. The trim removed 3 bases at V and 5 bases at J, leaving 5 bases unmatched. The full variable domain, with the rest looked up from reference TRBV7-2 and TRBJ1-1, is GAGVSQSPSNKVTEKGKDVELRCDPISGHTALYWYRQSLGQGLEFLIYFQGNSAPDKSGLPSDRFSAERTGGSVSTLTIQRTQQEDSAVYLCASSLGYRGTEAFFGQGTRLTVV.

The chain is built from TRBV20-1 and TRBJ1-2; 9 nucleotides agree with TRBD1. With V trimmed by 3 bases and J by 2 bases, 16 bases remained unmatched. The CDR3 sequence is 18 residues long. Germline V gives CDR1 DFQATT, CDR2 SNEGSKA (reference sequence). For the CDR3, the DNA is TGCAGTGCTAGTTTGACGTCAGGACAGGGGATGGGGAACTATGGCTACACCTTC. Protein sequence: CSASLTSGQGMGNYGYTF.

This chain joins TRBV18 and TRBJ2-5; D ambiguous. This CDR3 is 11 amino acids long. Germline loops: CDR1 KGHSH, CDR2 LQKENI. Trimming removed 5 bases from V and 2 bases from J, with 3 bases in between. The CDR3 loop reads CASSEQETQYF. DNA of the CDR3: TGTGCCAGCTCAGAACAAGAGACCCAGTACTTC. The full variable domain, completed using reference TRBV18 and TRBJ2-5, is NAGVMQNPRHLVRRRGQEARLRCSPMKGHSHVYWYRQLPEEGLKFMVYLQKENIIDESGMPKERFSAEFPKEGPSILRIQQVVRGDSAAYFCASSEQETQYFGPGTRLLVL.

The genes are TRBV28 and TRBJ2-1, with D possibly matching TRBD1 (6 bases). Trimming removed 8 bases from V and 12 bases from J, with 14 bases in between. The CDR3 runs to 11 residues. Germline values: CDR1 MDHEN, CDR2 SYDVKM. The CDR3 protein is CASLLLDRQFF. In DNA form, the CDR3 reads TGTGCCAGCCTCCTTCTGGACAGGCAGTTCTTC.

The CDR3 DNA sequence: TGTGCCAGCAGCCAAGACGCAGTCCAGCCCCAGCATTTT. Translated: CASSQDAVQPQHF. The chain couples TRBV7-9 to TRBJ1-5; D is uncertain. V lost 5 bases and J 7 bases, leaving 12 bases between the germline ends. This CDR3 has 13 amino acids. In germline, CDR1 is SEHNR, CDR2 FQNEAQ (reference sequence).

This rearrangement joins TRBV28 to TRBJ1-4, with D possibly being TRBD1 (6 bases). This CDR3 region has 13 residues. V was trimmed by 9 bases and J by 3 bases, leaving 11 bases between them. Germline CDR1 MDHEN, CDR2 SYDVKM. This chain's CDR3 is CASQTGANEKLFF. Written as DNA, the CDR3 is TGTGCCAGTCAGACAGGCGCTAATGAAAAACTGTTTTTT. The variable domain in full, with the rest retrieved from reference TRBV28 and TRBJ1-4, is DVKVTQSSRYLVKRTGEKVFLECVQDMDHENMFWYRQDPGLGLRLIYFSYDVKMKEKGDIPEGYSVSREKKERFSLILESASTNQTSMYLCASQTGANEKLFFGSGTQLSVL.

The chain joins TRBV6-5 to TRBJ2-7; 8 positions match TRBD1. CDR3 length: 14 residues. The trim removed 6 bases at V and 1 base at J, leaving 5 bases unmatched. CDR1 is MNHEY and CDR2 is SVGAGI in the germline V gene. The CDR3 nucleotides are TGTGCCAGCAGGAGGGGACAGGCATCCTACGAGCAGTACTTC. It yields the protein CASRRGQASYEQYF.

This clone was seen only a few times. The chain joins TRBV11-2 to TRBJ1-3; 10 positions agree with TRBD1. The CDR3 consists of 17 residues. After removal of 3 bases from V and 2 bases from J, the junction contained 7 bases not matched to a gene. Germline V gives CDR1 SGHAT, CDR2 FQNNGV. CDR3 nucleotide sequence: TGTGCCAGCAGCTTTTATGGCGGGACAGGGGCTGGAAACACCATATATTTT. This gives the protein CASSFYGGTGAGNTIYF.

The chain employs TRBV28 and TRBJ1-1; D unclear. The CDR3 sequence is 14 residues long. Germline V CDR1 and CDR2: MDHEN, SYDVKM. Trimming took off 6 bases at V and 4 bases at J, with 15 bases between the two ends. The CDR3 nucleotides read TGTGCCAGCAGGACCCACGAAGGATCCACTGAAGCTTTCTTT. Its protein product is CASRTHEGSTEAFF. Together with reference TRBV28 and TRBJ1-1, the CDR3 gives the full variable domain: DVKVTQSSRYLVKRTGEKVFLECVQDMDHENMFWYRQDPGLGLRLIYFSYDVKMKEKGDIPEGYSVSREKKERFSLILESASTNQTSMYLCASRTHEGSTEAFFGQGTRLTVV.

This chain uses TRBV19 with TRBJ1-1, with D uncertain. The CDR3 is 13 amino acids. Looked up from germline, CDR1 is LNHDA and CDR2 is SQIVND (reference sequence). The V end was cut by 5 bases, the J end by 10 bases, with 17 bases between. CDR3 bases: TGTGCCAGTAGTGCCGGGCCCTCGGTCGGAGCTTTCTTT. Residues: CASSAGPSVGAFF. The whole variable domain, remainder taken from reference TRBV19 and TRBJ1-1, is DGGITQSPKYLFRKEGQNVTLSCEQNLNHDAMYWYRQDPGQGLRLIYYSQIVNDFQKGDIAEGYSVSREKKESFPLTVTSAQKNPTAFYLCASSAGPSVGAFFGQGTRLTVV.

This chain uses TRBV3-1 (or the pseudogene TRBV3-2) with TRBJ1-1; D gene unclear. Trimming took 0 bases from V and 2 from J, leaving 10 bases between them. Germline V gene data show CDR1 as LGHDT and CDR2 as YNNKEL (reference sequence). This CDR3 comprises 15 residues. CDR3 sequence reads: CASSQEEAANTEAFF. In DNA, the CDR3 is TGTGCCAGCAGCCAAGAGGAGGCAGCCAACACTGAAGCTTTCTTT.

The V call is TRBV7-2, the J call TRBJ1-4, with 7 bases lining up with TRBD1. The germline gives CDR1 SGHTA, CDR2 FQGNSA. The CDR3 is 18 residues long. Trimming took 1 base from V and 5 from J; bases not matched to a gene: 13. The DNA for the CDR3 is TGTGCCAGCAGCTTAGATAGTGCAGGGGGGCTTTTAAATGAAAAACTGTTTTTT. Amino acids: CASSLDSAGGLLNEKLFF.

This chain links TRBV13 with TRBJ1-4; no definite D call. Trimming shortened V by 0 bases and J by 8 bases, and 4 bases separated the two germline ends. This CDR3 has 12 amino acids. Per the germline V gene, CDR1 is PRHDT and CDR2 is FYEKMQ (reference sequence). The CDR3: CASSLGREKLFF. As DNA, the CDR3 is TGTGCCAGCAGCTTAGGCAGGGAAAAACTGTTTTTT. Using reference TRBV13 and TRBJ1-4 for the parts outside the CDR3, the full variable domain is AAGVIQSPRHLIKEKRETATLKCYPIPRHDTVYWYQQGPGQDPQFLISFYEKMQSDKGSIPDRFSAQQFSDYHSELNMSSLELGDSALYFCASSLGREKLFFGSGTQLSVL.

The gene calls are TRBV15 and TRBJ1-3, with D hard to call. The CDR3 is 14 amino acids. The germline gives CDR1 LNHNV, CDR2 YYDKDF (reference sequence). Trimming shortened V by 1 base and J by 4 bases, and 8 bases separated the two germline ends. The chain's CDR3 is CATSRGSPGNTIYF. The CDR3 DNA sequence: TGTGCCACCAGCAGAGGGTCGCCAGGAAACACCATATATTTT.

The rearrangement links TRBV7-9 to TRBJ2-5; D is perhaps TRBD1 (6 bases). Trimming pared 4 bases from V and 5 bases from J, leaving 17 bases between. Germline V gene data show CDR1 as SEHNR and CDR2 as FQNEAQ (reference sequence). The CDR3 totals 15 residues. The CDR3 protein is CASSSFRDIRETQYF. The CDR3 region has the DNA TGTGCCAGCAGCTCTTTCCGGGACATCAGGGAGACCCAGTACTTC.

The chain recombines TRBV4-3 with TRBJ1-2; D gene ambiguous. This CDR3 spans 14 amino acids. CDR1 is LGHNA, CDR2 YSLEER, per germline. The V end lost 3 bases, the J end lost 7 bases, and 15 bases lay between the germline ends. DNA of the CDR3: TGCGCCAGCAGCCAGGCCGAGGCATTCGGTGGCTACACCTTC. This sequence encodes CASSQAEAFGGYTF.

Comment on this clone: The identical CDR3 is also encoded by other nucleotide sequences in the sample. CDR3 coding DNA: TGTGCCAGCAGCCGTTACTCTGGGGCCAACGTCCTGACTTTC. It codes for CASSRYSGANVLTF. The V and J genes are TRBV27 and TRBJ2-6, with D unclear. The CDR3 covers 14 residues. Trimming pared 6 bases from V and 0 bases from J, leaving 6 bases between. Per germline, CDR1 MNHEY and CDR2 SMNVEV (reference sequence).

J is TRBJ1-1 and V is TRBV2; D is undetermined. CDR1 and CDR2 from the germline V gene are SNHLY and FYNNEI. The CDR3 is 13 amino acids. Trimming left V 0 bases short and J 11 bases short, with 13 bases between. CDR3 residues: CASSEAQILEAFF. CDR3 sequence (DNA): TGTGCCAGCAGTGAAGCGCAAATTTTGGAGGCTTTCTTT.

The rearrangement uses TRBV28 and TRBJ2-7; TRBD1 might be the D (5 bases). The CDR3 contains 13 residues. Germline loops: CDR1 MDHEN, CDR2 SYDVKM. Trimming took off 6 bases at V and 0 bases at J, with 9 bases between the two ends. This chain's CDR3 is CASRMTVSYEQYF. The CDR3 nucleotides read TGTGCCAGCAGGATGACAGTCTCCTACGAGCAGTACTTC.